The 27 T cell receptor beta chains reported below all come from one sample, sequenced in a study of shared clonotypes between healthy human individuals. Sequencing used immunoSEQ multiplex PCR; TCRdb keeps in-frame clones, though not all of them. The sample has fewer than 1 million clones, about 97% seen once. In the naive CD8 group, cells lacked CD45RO and were positively selected for CCR7, so terminally differentiated effector memory CD45RA+ cells were left out. What was sequenced was naive CD8+ T cells sorted from blood. These receptors were obtained from a man aged 30-40 years in good health.

This rearrangement joins TRBV27 to TRBJ2-3; D possibly matches TRBD1 or TRBD2 (5 bases each). The CDR3 runs to 12 residues. Trimming left V 6 bases short and J 6 bases short, with 10 bases between. Germline-derived CDR1 and CDR2 are MNHEY and SMNVEV (reference sequence). The DNA for the CDR3 is TGTGCCAGCAGGGGGACCGCGGATACGCAGTATTTT. Amino acids: CASRGTADTQYF.

The chain couples TRBV29-1 to TRBJ1-4; 7 nucleotides match TRBD1. CDR3 length: 12 amino acids. Germline-derived CDR1 and CDR2 are SQVTM and ANQGSEA. The junction had 4 bases not matched to a gene; V was cut back by 6 bases and J by 6 bases. The DNA for the CDR3 is TGCAGCGTACAGGGGCTGGATGAAAAACTGTTTTTT. Protein: CSVQGLDEKLFF.

This chain joins TRBV29-1 and TRBJ1-1, with D uncertain. Germline-derived CDR1 and CDR2 are SQVTM and ANQGSEA. Trimming left V 3 bases short and J 2 bases short, with 10 bases between. The CDR3 spans 13 residues. CDR3 DNA sequence: TGCAGCGTTGAGTCAGGAGAAAACACTGAAGCTTTCTTT. Translated: CSVESGENTEAFF.

The chain combines TRBV15 with TRBJ2-1; no reliable D call. This CDR3 has 17 amino acids. Trimming shortened V by 1 base and J by 0 bases, and 13 bases separated the two germline ends. The germline CDR1 and CDR2 sequences are LNHNV and YYDKDF (reference sequence). The CDR3 region is CATSRAELTSSYNEQFF. As DNA, the CDR3 is TGTGCCACCAGCAGAGCTGAATTAACAAGCTCCTACAATGAGCAGTTCTTC.

This rearrangement joins TRBV7-9 to TRBJ1-4; D remains ambiguous. CDR1 and CDR2 (germline): SEHNR, FQNEAQ (reference sequence). This CDR3 comprises 15 residues. V was cut by 2 bases and J by 8 bases, with 15 bases left in between. The CDR3 reads CASSLWFPSGEKLFF. CDR3 coding DNA: TGTGCCAGCAGCTTATGGTTTCCCTCTGGCGAAAAACTGTTTTTT.

The chain has TRBV5-6 and TRBJ2-3; D unclear. The CDR3 has 12 residues. CDR1 and CDR2 (germline): SGHDT, YYEEEE. V was clipped by 4 bases and J by 4 bases, with 7 bases between them. The CDR3 sequence is CASSSVADTQYF. The CDR3 DNA reads TGTGCCAGCAGCAGCGTGGCAGATACGCAGTATTTT.

The chain links TRBV7-9 to TRBJ2-2; D possibly matches TRBD1 or TRBD2 (5 bases each). V lost 4 bases and J lost 4, with 25 bases in between. The CDR3 covers 19 residues. The germline CDR1 and CDR2 sequences are SEHNR and FQNEAQ (reference sequence). CDR3 coding DNA: TGTGCCAGCAGCTCGAGCCGCAGGGACCTGGGGCCGAGCACCGGGGAGCTGTTTTTT. This encodes CASSSSRRDLGPSTGELFF.

The chain couples TRBV5-6 to TRBJ1-1; TRBD1 might be the D (6 bases). V was cut by 4 bases and J by 7 bases, with 11 bases left in between. CDR3 length: 12 amino acids. CDR1 and CDR2 (germline): SGHDT, YYEEEE. CDR3 DNA sequence: TGTGCCAGCAGCGTGGACAGAAATGAAGCTTTCTTT. Translation gives CASSVDRNEAFF.

The chain links TRBV6-5 to TRBJ2-7; TRBD2 matches 9 bases. Germline V gives CDR1 MNHEY, CDR2 SVGAGI. This CDR3 has 15 amino acids. Trimming removed 6 bases from V and 5 bases from J; junction bases left unmatched: 11. CDR3 sequence reads: CASSPSGAGGDEQYF. In DNA, the CDR3 is TGTGCCAGCAGCCCCTCGGGAGCGGGAGGTGACGAGCAGTACTTC.

The chain has TRBV15 and TRBJ1-3; D not certain. The CDR3 contains 15 residues. V was pared by 2 bases and J by 0 bases, with 8 bases between. Germline V gene lookup returns CDR1 LNHNV and CDR2 YYDKDF (reference sequence). CDR3 protein: CATSRQLNSGNTIYF. CDR3 bases: TGTGCCACCAGCAGACAGCTAAACTCTGGAAACACCATATATTTT.

The V and J genes are TRBV18 and TRBJ2-4, with D possibly matching TRBD2 (5 bases). Germline CDR1 and CDR2: KGHSH and LQKENI. Trimming stripped 0 bases from V and 8 bases from J, with 14 bases between. This CDR3 is built from 15 residues. The CDR3 DNA sequence: TGTGCCAGCTCACCACCCTCAGCGGAAGGTGACATTCAGTACTTC. Its translation is CASSPPSAEGDIQYF. Combining the CDR3 with reference TRBV18 and TRBJ2-4 gives the whole variable domain NAGVMQNPRHLVRRRGQEARLRCSPMKGHSHVYWYRQLPEEGLKFMVYLQKENIIDESGMPKERFSAEFPKEGPSILRIQQVVRGDSAAYFCASSPPSAEGDIQYFGAGTRLSVL.

The rearrangement links TRBV13 to TRBJ2-7; D might be TRBD2 (6 bases). The V gene lost 5 bases and the J gene lost 1 base, with 18 bases spanning the gap. CDR1 PRHDT and CDR2 FYEKMQ come from the germline V gene (reference sequence). The length of the CDR3 is 16 residues. The CDR3 DNA is TGTGCCAGCAGCGGGACGGGCTCTGGAGGGTCCTACGAGCAGTACTTC. It yields the protein CASSGTGSGGSYEQYF.

V is TRBV19 and J is TRBJ2-7; tentatively, D is TRBD2 (6 bases). Germline V gives CDR1 LNHDA, CDR2 SQIVND (reference sequence). V lost 1 base, J lost 7 bases, and 11 bases lay in between. The CDR3 contains 13 residues. CDR3 coding DNA: TGTGCCAGTAGTATAGTTGGAGGGAATGAGCAGTACTTC. Protein product: CASSIVGGNEQYF. The full variable domain, its missing parts supplied by reference TRBV19 and TRBJ2-7, is DGGITQSPKYLFRKEGQNVTLSCEQNLNHDAMYWYRQDPGQGLRLIYYSQIVNDFQKGDIAEGYSVSREKKESFPLTVTSAQKNPTAFYLCASSIVGGNEQYFGPGTRLTVT.

In DNA form, the CDR3 reads TGTGCCAGCAGCACCCGACAGGGCAACACTGAAGCTTTCTTT. Protein product: CASSTRQGNTEAFF. The chain has TRBV7-8 and TRBJ1-1; TRBD1 matches at 7 bases. V was pared by 5 bases and J by 2 bases, with 5 bases of the junction left unmatched. The CDR3 totals 14 residues. Germline CDR1 reads SGHVS; CDR2 reads FQNEAQ. Using reference TRBV7-8 and TRBJ1-1 for the parts outside the CDR3, the full variable domain is GAGVSQSPRYKVAKRGQDVALRCDPISGHVSLFWYQQALGQGPEFLTYFQNEAQLDKSGLPSDRFFAERPEGSVSTLKIQRTQQEDSAVYLCASSTRQGNTEAFFGQGTRLTVV.

The rearrangement uses TRBV6-6 and TRBJ2-2; D is possibly TRBD1 (5 bases). Germline V gene data show CDR1 as MNHNY and CDR2 as SVGAGI (reference sequence). The CDR3 is 15 amino acids. The V end lost 4 bases, the J end lost 4 bases, and 13 bases lay between the germline ends. The CDR3 reads CASSSPPGSTGELFF. CDR3 sequence (DNA): TGTGCCAGCAGTTCGCCCCCAGGGTCCACCGGGGAGCTGTTTTTT.

The chain has TRBV28 and TRBJ2-6; a weak D match, TRBD2 (5 bases). Germline loops: CDR1 MDHEN, CDR2 SYDVKM. The CDR3 has 15 amino acids. Trimming took off 7 bases at V and 0 bases at J, with 10 bases between the two ends. For the CDR3, the DNA is TGTGCCAGCACTCTGGGGAGCTCTGGGGCCAACGTCCTGACTTTC. Residues: CASTLGSSGANVLTF.

The rearrangement joins TRBV4-2 to TRBJ1-4, with D unclear. Trimming shortened V by 0 bases and J by 0 bases, and 8 bases separated the two germline ends. This CDR3 is built from 16 residues. The germline V gene encodes CDR1 LGHNA and CDR2 YNFKEQ. CDR3 sequence reads: CASSQESRSTNEKLFF. The CDR3 nucleotides are TGTGCCAGCAGCCAAGAATCGCGGTCAACTAATGAAAAACTGTTTTTT.

This clone has only one observation. The chain uses TRBV29-1 and TRBJ2-5; D is unresolved. CDR1 and CDR2 from the germline V gene are SQVTM and ANQGSEA. The CDR3 has 13 residues. Trimming pared 7 bases from V and 5 bases from J, leaving 17 bases between. The CDR3 is CSGFVGTEETQYF. DNA of the CDR3: TGCAGCGGGTTCGTGGGTACCGAGGAGACCCAGTACTTC.

The chain uses TRBV13 and TRBJ2-7; a possible D gene is TRBD2 (6 bases). Germline CDR1 is PRHDT and CDR2 is FYEKMQ (reference sequence). V lost 1 base and J lost 2, with 9 bases in between. The CDR3 runs 14 residues. The CDR3 region has the DNA TGTGCCAGCAGCTTAGTCACGGGAGCCTACGAGCAGTACTTC. Its protein product is CASSLVTGAYEQYF.

This chain uses TRBV5-1 with TRBJ1-5; D remains unclear. The CDR3 spans 17 residues. V was pared by 0 bases and J by 5 bases, with 18 bases between. CDR1 and CDR2 from the germline V gene are SGHRS and YFSETQ. CDR3 region: CASSLEDSYHGYQPQHF. CDR3 bases: TGCGCCAGCAGCTTGGAAGATTCTTACCACGGGTATCAGCCCCAGCATTTT.

V usage is TRBV7-9 and J usage is TRBJ2-7; 8 nucleotides line up with TRBD2. This CDR3 spans 13 amino acids. J lost 7 bases, V lost 4 bases, and 6 bases had no gene match. CDR1 and CDR2 (germline): SEHNR, FQNEAQ (reference sequence). This CDR3 reads CASSSSGSDEQYF. CDR3 coding DNA: TGTGCCAGCAGCTCGAGCGGGAGTGATGAGCAGTACTTC.

The chain carries TRBV7-9 and TRBJ2-7; no firm D call. The CDR3 is 12 residues long. Germline V gives CDR1 SEHNR, CDR2 FQNEAQ (reference sequence). V lost 4 bases, J lost 7 bases, and 11 bases lay in between. The CDR3 bases are TGTGCCAGCAGCTCGCCTTCTTGGGAGCAGTACTTC. Residues: CASSSPSWEQYF. The whole variable domain, filled in from reference TRBV7-9 and TRBJ2-7, reads DTGVSQNPRHKITKRGQNVTFRCDPISEHNRLYWYRQTLGQGPEFLTYFQNEAQLEKSRLLSDRFSAERPKGSFSTLEIQRTEQGDSAMYLCASSSPSWEQYFGPGTRLTVT.

The chain uses TRBV20-1 and TRBJ2-1, with no clear D. Germline V lookup: CDR1 DFQATT, CDR2 SNEGSKA (reference sequence). Trimming left V 4 bases short and J 8 bases short, with 6 bases between. This CDR3 has 10 residues. CDR3 loop: CSAKGHEQFF. CDR3 in DNA: TGCAGTGCTAAAGGACATGAGCAGTTCTTC.

The chain has TRBV28 and TRBJ1-2; D remains ambiguous. This CDR3 comprises 14 residues. Germline CDR1 reads MDHEN; CDR2 reads SYDVKM. Trimming stripped 3 bases from V and 4 bases from J, with 12 bases between. The CDR3 sequence: CASSLRESPYGYTF. CDR3 sequence (DNA): TGTGCCAGCAGTTTGAGGGAGTCCCCCTATGGCTACACCTTC.

The rearrangement links TRBV19 to TRBJ1-1, with TRBD1 as a possible D gene (6 bases). Germline V gene sequence: CDR1 LNHDA, CDR2 SQIVND (reference sequence). Trimming removed 2 bases at V and 3 bases at J, with 13 bases between. This CDR3 contains 15 residues. CDR3 DNA: TGTGCCAGTAGTATATGGGGGGCCTCCGACACTGAAGCTTTCTTT. Its translation: CASSIWGASDTEAFF.

J is TRBJ2-7 and V is TRBV15, with TRBD2 matching 8 bases. CDR1 and CDR2 (germline): LNHNV, YYDKDF (reference sequence). J gave up 4 bases and V 8 bases, and 10 bases lay outside the gene matches. The CDR3 contains 14 residues. CDR3: CATSRGRSPYEQYF. The CDR3 bases are TGTGCCACCTCTCGCGGGAGGTCTCCTTACGAGCAGTACTTC.

This chain connects TRBV5-1 to TRBJ1-2, with D unclear. Deletions cut 0 bases from V and 4 bases from J, with 13 bases between. This CDR3 has 15 amino acids. In germline, CDR1 is SGHRS, CDR2 YFSETQ. CDR3 residues: CASSLASGSSYGYTF. The DNA of the CDR3 is TGCGCCAGCAGCTTGGCCTCCGGCAGTAGCTATGGCTACACCTTC. The entire variable domain, with the rest obtained from reference TRBV5-1 and TRBJ1-2, is as follows: KAGVTQTPRYLIKTRGQQVTLSCSPISGHRSVSWYQQTPGQGLQFLFEYFSETQRNKGNFPGRFSGRQFSNSRSEMNVSTLELGDSALYLCASSLASGSSYGYTFGSGTRLTVV.